The present T cell receptor beta chain was sequenced within a study of shared clonotypes between healthy human individuals. Findings and limits, study-wide: Clonotypes shared by all four sorted-subset donors had higher generation probabilities than non-shared clonotypes.

A note on this clone: Antigen unknown. The identical CDR3 is also encoded by other nucleotide sequences in the sample.

V dropped 0 bases and J dropped 5 bases, with 17 bases sitting between them. Per the germline V gene, CDR1 is LGHNA and CDR2 is YSLEER. The CDR3 runs to 17 residues. The protocol was immunoSEQ multiplex PCR, while the TCRdb copy is restricted to in-frame clones and leaves out a portion. The sample holds 2,500,000 or so clones, 85% to 95% seen once. This receptor was obtained from a man aged 18 to 30 in good health. Some clones in this sample may be carry-over from other donors' samples. The chain has TRBV4-3 and TRBJ1-5; perhaps TRBD1 as D (6 bases). Sequenced material: naive CD4+ T cells from PBMCs. As for subset: CD45RA+ positively selected. In DNA, the CDR3 is TGCGCCAGCAGCCAAGATTTGAGGCAGGGACATTATCAGCCCCAGCATTTT. It specifies CASSQDLRQGHYQPQHF.